This TCR beta chain was sequenced in a study of T cells in Graves' hyperthyroidism and ophthalmopathy. General study results and limits: Before onset, ophthalmopathy was predicted by the model a median approximately 6.6 months earlier.

The CDR3 totals 13 residues. Trimming stripped 2 bases from V and 6 bases from J, with 9 bases between. Germline values: CDR1 SEHNR, CDR2 FQNEAQ (reference sequence). Patients aged 18 to 65 had newly diagnosed hyperthyroidism that had lasted under 2 months. PBMCs came from 7.5 to 10 ml fresh peripheral blood. RNA transcripts served as the template for amplifying TCR beta CDR3 regions. The HTBI set primed first-round TCR CDR3 RT-PCR. A single record per CDR3 protein comes from TCRdb applying MiXCR to the multiplex PCR reads. There are some 360,000 distinct CDR3 sequences in the sample; 14% occur only once, and 9.5% to 12% lies in the top ten. This clonotype has ten or more counts. The antigen is not known.

This rearrangement joins TRBV7-9 to TRBJ2-3, with a possible D match to TRBD1 (5 bases). The clonotype comes from a woman aged 55-69 years with Graves' hyperthyroidism. Sequenced material: blood. CDR3 residues: CASSLQGGDTQYF. The CDR3 DNA reads as TGTGCCAGCAGCTTACAGGGTGGCGATACGCAGTATTTT.